This T cell receptor (beta chain) comes out of a study of OX40 agonist ivuxolimab in advanced cancers. Study results and caveats: Expanded peripheral T-cell antigen specificity went undetermined.

Germline V gives CDR1 KGHSH, CDR2 LQKENI. This CDR3 has 14 amino acids. Deletions cut 5 bases from V and 5 bases from J, with 10 bases between. Sequenced by immunoSEQ multiplex PCR; TCRdb stores in-frame clones only, minus some. The sample gives around 68,000 clones, about 85% of which show up once; about a sixth is in the top ten. As regards this clone: The antigen remains undetermined.

Anyone with autoimmune disease history or systemic immunosuppression was excluded. The V and J genes are TRBV18 and TRBJ1-6, with D uncertain. The starting material was CD4+ or CD8+ T cells sorted from blood, obtained in a trial of the OX40 agonist ivuxolimab. The origin of this receptor is an adult with an advanced solid tumor such as melanoma, head and neck, liver or kidney cancer. The CDR3 loop is CASSESGDNSPLHF. The DNA for the CDR3 is TGTGCCAGCTCAGAATCCGGGGATAATTCACCCCTCCACTTT. Complete variable domain (other parts from reference TRBV18 and TRBJ1-6): NAGVMQNPRHLVRRRGQEARLRCSPMKGHSHVYWYRQLPEEGLKFMVYLQKENIIDESGMPKERFSAEFPKEGPSILRIQQVVRGDSAAYFCASSESGDNSPLHFGNGTRLTVT.